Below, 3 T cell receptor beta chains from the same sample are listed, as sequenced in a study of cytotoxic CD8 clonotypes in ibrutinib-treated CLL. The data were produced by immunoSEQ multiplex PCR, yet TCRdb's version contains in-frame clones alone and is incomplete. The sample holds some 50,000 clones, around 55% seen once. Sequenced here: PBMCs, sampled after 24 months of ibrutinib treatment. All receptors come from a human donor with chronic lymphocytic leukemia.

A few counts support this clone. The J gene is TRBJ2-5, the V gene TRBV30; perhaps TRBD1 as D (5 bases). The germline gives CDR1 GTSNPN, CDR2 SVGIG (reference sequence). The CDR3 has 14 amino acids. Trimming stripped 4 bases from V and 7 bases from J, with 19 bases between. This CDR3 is CAWNVDLGVGTQYF. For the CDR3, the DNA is TGTGCCTGGAATGTGGATCTAGGGGTGGGGACCCAGTACTTC.

As DNA, the CDR3 is TGTGCCATCAGGCGCCGGGACAGGGGGTGGCACACTGAAGCTTTCTTT. This translates into CAIRRRDRGWHTEAFF. V usage is TRBV10-3 and J usage is TRBJ1-1; 11 bases align to TRBD1. The CDR3 has 16 residues. V shed 6 bases and J 3 bases; nucleotides not matched to a gene: 9. CDR1 is ENHRY and CDR2 is SYGVKD in the germline V gene.

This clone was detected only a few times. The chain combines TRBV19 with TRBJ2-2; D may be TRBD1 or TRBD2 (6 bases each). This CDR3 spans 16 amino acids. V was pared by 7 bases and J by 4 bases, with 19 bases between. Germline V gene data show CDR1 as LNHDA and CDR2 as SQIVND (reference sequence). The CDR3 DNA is TGTGCCAGTATCGGGAGAGGGGGGAGCTTCACCGGGGAGCTGTTTTTT. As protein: CASIGRGGSFTGELFF.